This record covers a single T cell receptor beta chain. The data are from a study of blood T cell repertoires in COVID-19. The overall study: Collection of acute and convalescent COVID-19 samples took place in the United States, Italy and Spain. In each case, the material was cDNA or gDNA derived from T cells, B-cell-depleted T cells, or PBMCs.

Methods used by the authors: Estimates of nucleated cell counts were drawn from the amplification of reference gene primers. Some clones are missing from TCRdb's copy, which holds only in-frame ones; the method was immunoSEQ multiplex PCR. That table supplies the V and J calls and clone size; D and trimming were determined from the DNA. Of 110,000 to 150,000 clones in the sample, 80% to 90% were seen once. Trimming stripped 4 bases from V and 6 bases from J, with 12 bases between. The CDR3 sequence is 13 residues long. CDR1 is LGHDT, CDR2 YNNKEL, per germline (reference sequence). The gene calls are TRBV3-1 (or the pseudogene TRBV3-2) and TRBJ1-1, with D perhaps TRBD1 (5 bases). Sequencing input: peripheral blood. The sequence derives from a woman in her sixties with active COVID-19. The DNA for the CDR3 is TGTGCCAGCAGCCTGGGACTGGCCTCTGAAGCTTTCTTT. Encoded protein: CASSLGLASEAFF.